This T cell receptor beta chain came from a study of blood T cell repertoires in COVID-19 (dated by TCRdb to 2020 to 2022). Regarding the research as a whole: Samples from collaborators originated in the United States, Italy and Spain and spanned both the acute and convalescent phases of COVID-19. The prospective study material was composed of cDNA or gDNA derived from T cells, B-cell-depleted T cells, or PBMCs. Deeply sampled blood TCRbeta repertoires from subjects exposed to, actively infected with, or recovered from COVID-19 were included in the dataset. The repertoires were released in a freely available public database intended as a resource for research on the immune response to SARS-CoV-2. Samples came from the ongoing ImmuneRACE study (first 160 participants) plus 1,254 subjects from 6 global collaborators. Sample metadata almost always included a de-identified subject ID, COVID-19 status, age in years and sex. Where available, HLA class I and class II types were taken from metadata supplied by the sample provider and were not determined by assay-based typing.

Trimming takes 3 bases off V and 0 bases off J; junction bases not matched to a gene: 0. Reading from cysteine to phenylalanine, the CDR3 counts 16 amino acids. Only the CDR3 part of the read is kept: 48 bases, read in frame from the first base. The germline V gene specifies SGHTA as CDR1 and FQGNSA as CDR2. In the prospective study, participants were about 18 to 100 years old, resided in about 25 geographic areas of the United States, and were enrolled through a virtual design. Cohort assignment in the prospective study relied on participant-reported clinical history from a screening survey and a study questionnaire. ImmuneRACE Cohort 3 recovered participants were defined by two consecutive negative NP/OP PCR tests, healthcare professional clearance, or symptom resolution. In the prospective study, whole blood, serum and a nasopharyngeal or oropharyngeal swab were collected from each participant by mobile phlebotomists. Additional blood draws and questionnaires over an approximately 2-month period could optionally be provided by prospective study participants. Blood samples from the prospective study were shipped frozen or at room temperature prior to DNA extraction.

Paper-wide results and their limitations: How much clinical and demographic metadata was included differed by source and by participant, and the metadata was provided uncurated.

Concerning this clone: Its target antigen remains unknown. The record has no base qualities; no much larger clone is one base away.

The immunoSEQ Assay, a bias-controlled multiplex PCR, was used to amplify TCRbeta CDR3 regions from genomic DNA. Concerning the study's data processing: The number of nucleated cells in each sample was estimated from the amplification of reference gene primers within the assay. To quantify the absolute abundance of each unique TCRbeta CDR3 rearrangement, sequence reads were collapsed and filtered. Productive Simpson clonality was computed per sample as the square root of Simpson's diversity index over productive rearrangements. TCRdb stores this immuneACCESS table with in-frame sequences only. Part of the clones is absent; in the studies checked, under half of the shortfall reflects unresolved V genes, and no reason is known for the rest. D and trimming come from the DNA, and the V and J calls and clone size come from that table. Present in this sample are about 200,000 clones, 82% of which were seen just once. About 10% of the sample goes to the ten largest clones.

Source material: PBMCs or T cells enriched from blood (not recorded which). The sequence was obtained from a man between 40 and 49 years old who had recovered from COVID-19. The sequence joins TRBV7-2 to TRBJ2-5, and TRBD2 aligns with 14 junction nucleotides. CDR3 reads: CASSLGLAGDQETQYF. Read as DNA, the sequence is TGTGCCAGCAGCTTGGGACTAGCGGGGGACCAAGAGACCCAGTACTTC.